One TCR beta chain is described in this entry. These data originate in a study of blood T cell repertoires in COVID-19. Study details: PBMCs, B-cell-depleted T cells, or T cells were the source of the cDNA or gDNA that made up the material.

The protocol was immunoSEQ multiplex PCR, while the TCRdb copy is restricted to in-frame clones and leaves out a portion. The sample contains around 240,000 clones, roughly 85% of which appear only once. After removal of 6 bases from V and 4 bases from J, the junction contained 11 bases not matched to a gene. Germline CDR1 and CDR2: LNHDA and SQIVND (reference sequence). CDR3 length: 15 amino acids. The chain combines TRBV19 with TRBJ1-2; 7 nucleotides line up with TRBD1. The origin of this receptor is a man in his forties with acute or convalescent COVID-19. The sequenced material came from peripheral blood. CDR3 nucleotide sequence: TGTGCCAGTAGAGAACAGGGGATTAGTCTCTATGGCTACACCTTC. This sequence encodes CASREQGISLYGYTF.